This T cell receptor (beta chain) was retrieved from a study of vaccination and CD4 T cells after COVID-19. Cultured CD4+ T cell DNA underwent sequencing with the Oncomine TCR Beta short-read assay. Using its own MiXCR run on the PCR reads, TCRdb lists one record per CDR3 protein. The sample lists approximately 18,000 distinct CDR3 sequences, around 45% occurring once. The treatment denotes: roughly 10-day PBMC culture with coronavirus spike peptide pools or control peptides (ViraFEST assay). ViraFEST used peptide pools to expand antigen-specific T cells and subsequently sequenced their TCRs. A few million PBMCs per well were cultured with 8.5 to 10 IU/ml IL-2 and approximately 10 ug/ml peptide pools. General study results and limits: Spike mono-reactivity was the property of 304 of 307 vaccine-specific clones in convalescent patients.

This clonotype was observed a handful of times. Its target is unknown. Trimming stripped 4 bases from V and 6 bases from J, with 19 bases between. Germline values: CDR1 SGHVS, CDR2 FQNEAQ. CDR3 length: 16 amino acids. The sequenced sample was CD4+ T cells from blood, cultured in vitro, obtained after SARS-CoV-2 vaccination. The chain carries TRBV7-8 and TRBJ1-5, with D tentatively TRBD1 (5 bases). This receptor was obtained from a human donor who had recovered from COVID-19. CDR3 coding DNA: TGTGCCAGCAGCTCCATGGGCACCCCCGGGGGTCAGCCCCAGCATTTT. Encoded protein: CASSSMGTPGGQPQHF.